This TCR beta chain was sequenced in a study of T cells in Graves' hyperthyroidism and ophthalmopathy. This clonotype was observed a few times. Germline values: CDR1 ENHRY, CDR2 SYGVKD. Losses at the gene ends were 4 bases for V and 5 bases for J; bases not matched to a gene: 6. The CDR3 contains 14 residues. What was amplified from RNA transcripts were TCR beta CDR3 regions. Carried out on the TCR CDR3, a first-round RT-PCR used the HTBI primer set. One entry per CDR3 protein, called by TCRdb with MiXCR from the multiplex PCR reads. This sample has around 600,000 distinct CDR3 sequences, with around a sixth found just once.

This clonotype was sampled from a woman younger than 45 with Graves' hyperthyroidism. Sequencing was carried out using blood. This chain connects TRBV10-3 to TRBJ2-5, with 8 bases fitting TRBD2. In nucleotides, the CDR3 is TGTGCCATCAGTGGTCGGGAGGGCCGCGAGACCCAGTACTTC. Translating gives CAISGREGRETQYF.